This T cell receptor beta chain was sequenced for a study of radiotherapy plus CTLA-4 blockade in lung cancer. Study in general: Of the patients, 15% to 20% showed objective responses and roughly 30% attained disease control. Study outcomes and limitations: Researchers report tumor-derived TCR clones expanding in blood after radiotherapy plus ipilimumab.

Germline loops: CDR1 SNHLY, CDR2 FYNNEI. This CDR3 region has 13 residues. Trimming removed 7 bases from V and 2 bases from J, with 10 bases in between. Remarks on this clone: Its target is not known.

Participants had chemo-refractory metastatic non-small-cell lung cancer and were treated with focal radiation plus ipilimumab CTLA-4 blockade. Produced via immunoSEQ multiplex PCR; TCRdb's table is partial and in-frame only. This table has 80,000 to 100,000 clones, under 85% appearing once. The chain combines TRBV2 with TRBJ2-3; possible D gene TRBD2, 5 bases. The sample was peripheral blood, taken from a patient treated with radiotherapy plus ipilimumab. The clonotype originates from a human donor with non-small cell lung cancer who had a partial response to radiotherapy plus ipilimumab. Some clones in this sample may be carry-over from other donors' samples. The CDR3 DNA follows: TGTGCCAGCACTGGCGGGTTCACAGATACGCAGTATTTT. This translates into CASTGGFTDTQYF.